A single sample gave rise to the 20 T cell receptor beta chains below, sequenced in a study of response to subunit inactivated influenza vaccine. MiXCR, applied by TCRdb to the RT-PCR reads, yields one record per CDR3 protein. The repertoire consists of 200,000 to 250,000 distinct CDR3 sequences, with roughly an eighth occurring once and the leading ten covering about 7.8%. The sample consisted of non-naive T cells sorted from PBMCs, taken around 15 days before vaccination. Receptors originate from a man aged 50-59 years who received an inactivated influenza vaccine.

This clonotype has ten or more counts. The chain combines TRBV5-1 with TRBJ2-3; D remains ambiguous. The CDR3 sequence is 14 residues long. In germline, CDR1 is SGHRS, CDR2 YFSETQ. V was trimmed by 4 bases and J by 0 bases, leaving 9 bases between them. CDR3 amino acids: CASSAPASTDTQYF. CDR3 DNA: TGCGCCAGCAGCGCCCCGGCTAGCACAGATACGCAGTATTTT.

This clonotype was seen a few times. The genes are TRBV3-1 and TRBJ1-6, with 11 bases matching TRBD1. The germline V gene encodes CDR1 LGHDT and CDR2 YNNKEL (reference sequence). This CDR3 is 15 amino acids long. The V and J ends lost 5 bases and 7 bases, in that order; junction bases with no gene match: 4. CDR3 sequence (DNA): TGTGCCAGCAGCTTCCGGGACAGGGGGAATTCACCCCTCCACTTT. Protein product: CASSFRDRGNSPLHF.

In this sample, this clonotype turned up a few times. The chain links TRBV4-3 to TRBJ2-1, with 12 nucleotides matching TRBD2. The J segment lost 2 bases and the V segment lost 3 bases, leaving 5 bases of the junction unmatched. CDR3 size: 17 residues. Germline values: CDR1 LGHNA, CDR2 YSLEER. The CDR3 region is CASSHGRTSGAYNEQFF. DNA for the CDR3: TGCGCCAGCAGCCATGGACGGACTAGCGGGGCCTACAATGAGCAGTTCTTC.

This clonotype was observed a few times. The chain is built from TRBV10-3 and TRBJ1-4; D remains unclear. Trimming shortened V by 10 bases and J by 8 bases, and 11 bases separated the two germline ends. The CDR3 length is 11 residues. Germline-derived CDR1 and CDR2 are ENHRY and SYGVKD. The CDR3 DNA sequence: TGTGCCACCCGAGAGGGCGAAAAACTGTTTTTT. Translating it yields CATREGEKLFF.

There are many counts of this clonotype. This chain connects TRBV10-3 to TRBJ2-7; D might be TRBD1 or TRBD2, each matching 6 bases. Germline assignment: CDR1 ENHRY and CDR2 SYGVKD. The CDR3 is made up of 15 amino acids. The V gene lost 6 bases and the J gene lost 5 bases, with 20 bases spanning the gap. The CDR3 sequence: CAISGGGRAANEQYF. In DNA, the CDR3 is TGTGCCATCAGCGGAGGGGGGCGAGCCGCCAACGAGCAGTACTTC.

A few counts support this clonotype. The V call is TRBV4-1, the J call TRBJ2-5; D ambiguous. V lost 4 bases and J lost 0, with 9 bases in between. The CDR3 has 14 amino acids. Germline V CDR1 and CDR2: MGHRA, YSYEKL. The CDR3 protein is CASSPIGNQETQYF. In nucleotides, the CDR3 is TGCGCCAGCAGCCCCATAGGGAACCAAGAGACCCAGTACTTC.

This chain connects TRBV24-1 to TRBJ2-1; 8 bases match TRBD1. CDR3 length: 15 residues. CDR1 and CDR2 from the germline V gene are KGHDR and SFDVKD. Trimming cost V 2 bases and J 8 bases; bases outside gene matches: 7. CDR3 sequence reads: CATSDSRGRFDEQFF. CDR3 bases: TGTGCCACCAGTGATTCCAGGGGGCGGTTCGATGAGCAGTTCTTC.

CDR3 nucleotide sequence: TGTGCCAGCAGCACTAGTCGCACCGGGGAGCTGTTTTTT. As protein: CASSTSRTGELFF. V and J are TRBV11-2 and TRBJ2-2, with D possibly matching TRBD2 (5 bases). The germline gives CDR1 SGHAT, CDR2 FQNNGV. V lost 5 bases, J lost 4 bases, and 8 bases lay in between. The CDR3 consists of 13 residues.

This chain links TRBV6-2 or TRBV6-3 with TRBJ1-1; D not certain. This CDR3 contains 12 residues. The V end was cut by 2 bases, the J end by 6 bases, with 7 bases between. From germline, CDR1 is MNHEY and CDR2 SVGEGT. The CDR3 sequence is CASSYGVAEAFF. The CDR3 bases are TGTGCCAGCAGTTACGGGGTGGCTGAAGCTTTCTTT.

This clonotype was seen a handful of times. The chain carries TRBV20-1 and TRBJ2-7; D gene unclear. The CDR3 consists of 12 residues. Trimming left V 2 bases short and J 3 bases short, with 8 bases between. CDR1 is DFQATT and CDR2 is SNEGSKA in the germline V gene (reference sequence). The CDR3 coding sequence is TGCAGTGCTAGAATGGAGAGCTACGAGCAGTACTTC. Translation gives CSARMESYEQYF.

This clonotype appeared a few times. The rearrangement joins TRBV11-2 to TRBJ2-5, with TRBD2 identical over 10 bases. V trimming: 4 bases; J trimming: 1 base; junction bases outside the gene matches: 6. The CDR3 contains 16 residues. Per the germline V gene, CDR1 is SGHAT and CDR2 is FQNNGV. CDR3 protein: CASSSIAGGIQETQYF. CDR3 nucleotide sequence: TGTGCCAGCAGCTCCATAGCGGGGGGAATCCAAGAGACCCAGTACTTC.

This clonotype has just a few counts. This rearrangement joins TRBV5-8 to TRBJ2-3, with D tentatively TRBD1 or TRBD2 (6 bases each). CDR3 length equals 14 residues. From germline, CDR1 is SGHTS and CDR2 YDEGEE. Deletions cut 4 bases from V and 5 bases from J, with 14 bases between. The CDR3 DNA reads as TGTGCCAGCAGCCGGGGGCAGTTGGGAGATACGCAGTATTTT. Its translation: CASSRGQLGDTQYF.

The chain couples TRBV14 to TRBJ2-5; 7 bases are a match to TRBD1. V lost 5 bases to trimming and J lost 3 bases; unmatched junction nucleotides: 6. Germline V lookup: CDR1 SGHDN, CDR2 FVKESK. The CDR3 runs to 14 residues. CDR3 sequence reads: CASSARQGEETQYF. The CDR3 nucleotides read TGTGCCAGCAGCGCCCGACAGGGCGAAGAGACCCAGTACTTC.

The chain combines TRBV30 with TRBJ1-5, with D tentatively TRBD1 (5 bases). The ends were cut back, 0 bases at V and 0 bases at J, with 12 bases in the middle. This CDR3 contains 16 residues. Germline V CDR1 and CDR2: GTSNPN, SVGIG (reference sequence). The DNA for the CDR3 is TGTGCCTGGAGTGTACTTGGGGGGAATAGCAATCAGCCCCAGCATTTT. The encoded protein is CAWSVLGGNSNQPQHF.

This clonotype was recorded a few times. V is TRBV5-4 and J is TRBJ2-1, with TRBD2 matching 8 bases. The CDR3 sequence is 19 residues long. The V gene end was trimmed by 0 bases and the J gene end by 0 bases; junction bases not matched to a gene: 11. The germline gives CDR1 SGHNT, CDR2 YYREEE (reference sequence). The CDR3 DNA reads as TGTGCCAGCAGCTTGGGGGGTTTCACTAGCGGACTCTCCTACAATGAGCAGTTCTTC. Amino acids: CASSLGGFTSGLSYNEQFF.

The chain recombines TRBV5-5 with TRBJ1-5; TRBD1 matches 9 bases. The trim removed 4 bases at V and 5 bases at J, leaving 7 bases unmatched. Germline CDR1 reads SGHKS; CDR2 reads YYEKEE (reference sequence). This CDR3 comprises 15 residues. CDR3 loop: CASSLGTGPYQPQHF. CDR3 coding DNA: TGTGCCAGCAGCCTAGGGACAGGGCCTTATCAGCCCCAGCATTTT.

This clonotype was observed many times. The genes are TRBV20-1 and TRBJ2-7; 11 nucleotides match TRBD2. The ends lost 0 bases at V and 3 bases at J; junction bases unmatched: 1. The CDR3 extends over 14 amino acids. The V gene's germline CDR1 is DFQATT and CDR2 SNEGSKA (reference sequence). CDR3 sequence reads: CSARDSGRGYEQYF. The DNA for the CDR3 is TGCAGTGCTAGAGATAGCGGGAGGGGCTACGAGCAGTACTTC.

This clonotype has a handful of counts. The chain uses TRBV15 and TRBJ1-2, with D unclear. Germline V gene sequence: CDR1 LNHNV, CDR2 YYDKDF (reference sequence). This CDR3 contains 12 residues. V was pared by 5 bases and J by 7 bases, with 11 bases between. CDR3 DNA sequence: TGTGCCACCAGCCTGGGGATTCGTGGCTACACCTTC. Translating gives CATSLGIRGYTF.

The gene calls are TRBV6-1 and TRBJ1-5; D gene uncertain. V lost 0 bases, J lost 6 bases, and 9 bases lay in between. This CDR3 is 14 amino acids long. Germline values: CDR1 MNHNS, CDR2 SASEGT. The CDR3 loop reads CASSEAWISQPQHF. Here the CDR3 DNA reads TGTGCCAGCAGTGAAGCTTGGATATCTCAGCCCCAGCATTTT.

The chain joins TRBV6-1 to TRBJ2-6; D may match TRBD1 or TRBD2 (5 bases each). CDR1 and CDR2 from the germline V gene are MNHNS and SASEGT. The CDR3 runs 17 residues. V was pared by 4 bases and J by 0 bases, with 13 bases between. CDR3 DNA: TGTGCCAGCAGTGGACCGGGACCCCTCTCTGGGGCCAACGTCCTGACTTTC. This translates into CASSGPGPLSGANVLTF.